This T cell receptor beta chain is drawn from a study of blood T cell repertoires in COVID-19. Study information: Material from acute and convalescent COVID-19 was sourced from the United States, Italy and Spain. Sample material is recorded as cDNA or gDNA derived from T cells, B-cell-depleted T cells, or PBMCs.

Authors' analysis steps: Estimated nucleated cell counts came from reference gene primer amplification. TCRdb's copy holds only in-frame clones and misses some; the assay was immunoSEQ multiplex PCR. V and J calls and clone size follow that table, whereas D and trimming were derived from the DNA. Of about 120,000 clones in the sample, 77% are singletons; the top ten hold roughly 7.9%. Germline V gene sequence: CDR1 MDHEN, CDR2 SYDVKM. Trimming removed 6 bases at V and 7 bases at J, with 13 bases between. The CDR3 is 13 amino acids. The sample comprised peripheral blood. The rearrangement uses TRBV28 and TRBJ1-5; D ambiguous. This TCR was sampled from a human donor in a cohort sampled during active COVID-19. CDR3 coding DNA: TGTGCCAGCAGCGGGGTGAGTTCCCAGCCCCAGCATTTT. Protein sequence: CASSGVSSQPQHF.